This TCR beta chain was identified in a study of kidney transplant recipient with SARS-CoV-2 infection. Trimming took 5 bases from V and 7 from J, leaving 12 bases between them. Germline V gene sequence: CDR1 SGHTA, CDR2 FQGNSA. There are 14 residues in the CDR3. This clonotype has a count of ten or more. MiXCR, run by TCRdb on the reads, gives a single entry per CDR3 protein. Among 200,000 to 300,000 distinct CDR3 sequences, 29% were seen once, and the ten largest hold roughly 7.3%. Specimen: a blood sample, collected at baseline and on day 111 from a kidney transplant recipient. The rearrangement joins TRBV7-2 to TRBJ1-6, with D possibly being TRBD1 (6 bases). The source of this sequence is a young adult male patient who had COVID-19 and was a kidney transplant recipient. Some T cells could come from the graft donor. CDR3 residues: CASSAGQPNSPLHF. The CDR3 coding sequence is TGTGCCAGCAGCGCCGGACAGCCGAATTCACCCCTCCACTTT. The variable domain in full, completed from reference TRBV7-2 and TRBJ1-6, reads GAGVSQSPSNKVTEKGKDVELRCDPISGHTALYWYRQSLGQGLEFLIYFQGNSAPDKSGLPSDRFSAERTGGSVSTLTIQRTQQEDSAVYLCASSAGQPNSPLHFGNGTRLTVT.